Included here is one T cell receptor (beta chain) sequence, with context. Its antigen is not identified. The source of the sample is a study of OX40 agonist ivuxolimab in advanced cancers. Whole-study findings and limits: Blood T cells, both CD4+ and CD8+, expanded clonally by week 6 at 0.1 to 3.0 mg/kg. Among the lowest peripheral clonal expansion occurred in 0.1-3.0 mg/kg partial responders.

Profiling relied on immunoSEQ multiplex PCR, and the TCRdb table lists in-frame clones only, not all of them. In the table there are about 110,000 clones, just over 90% of which are singletons. This CDR3 comprises 14 residues. V lost 4 bases to trimming and J lost 4 bases; unmatched junction nucleotides: 5. The germline V gene has CDR1 SGHRS and CDR2 YFSETQ. The chain couples TRBV5-1 to TRBJ2-1; the match to TRBD1 covers 7 bases. The sequence came from an adult with an advanced solid tumor such as melanoma, head and neck, liver or kidney cancer. Source: CD4+ or CD8+ T cells sorted from blood, taken in a trial of the OX40 agonist ivuxolimab. This CDR3 reads CASSPGTAYNEQFF. CDR3 in DNA: TGCGCCAGCAGCCCGGGGACAGCATACAATGAGCAGTTCTTC. Full variable domain (rest looked up from reference TRBV5-1 and TRBJ2-1): KAGVTQTPRYLIKTRGQQVTLSCSPISGHRSVSWYQQTPGQGLQFLFEYFSETQRNKGNFPGRFSGRQFSNSRSEMNVSTLELGDSALYLCASSPGTAYNEQFFGPGTRLTVL.